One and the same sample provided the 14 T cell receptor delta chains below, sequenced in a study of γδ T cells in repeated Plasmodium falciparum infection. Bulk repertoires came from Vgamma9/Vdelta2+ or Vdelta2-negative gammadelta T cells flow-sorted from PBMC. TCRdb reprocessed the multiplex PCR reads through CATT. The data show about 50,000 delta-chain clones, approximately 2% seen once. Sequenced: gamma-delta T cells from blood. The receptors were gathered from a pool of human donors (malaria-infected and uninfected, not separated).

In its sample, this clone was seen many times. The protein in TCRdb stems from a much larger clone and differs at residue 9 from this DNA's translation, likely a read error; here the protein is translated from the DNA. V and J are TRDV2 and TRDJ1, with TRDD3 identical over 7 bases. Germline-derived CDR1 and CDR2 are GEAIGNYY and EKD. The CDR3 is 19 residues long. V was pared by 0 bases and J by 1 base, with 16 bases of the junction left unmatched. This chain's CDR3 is CACDTFPARGDPFTDKLIF. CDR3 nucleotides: TGTGCCTGTGACACCTTCCCGGCTCGGGGGGATCCTTTCACCGATAAACTCATCTTT.

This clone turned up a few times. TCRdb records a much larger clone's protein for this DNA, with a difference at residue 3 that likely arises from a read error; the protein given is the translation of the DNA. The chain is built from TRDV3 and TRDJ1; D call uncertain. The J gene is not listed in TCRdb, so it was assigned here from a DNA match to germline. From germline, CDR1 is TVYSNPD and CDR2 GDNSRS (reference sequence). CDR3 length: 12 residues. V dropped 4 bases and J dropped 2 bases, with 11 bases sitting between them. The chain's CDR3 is CASCSDTDKLIF. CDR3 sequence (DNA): TGTGCCTCTTGCTCGGATACCGATAAACTCATCTTT. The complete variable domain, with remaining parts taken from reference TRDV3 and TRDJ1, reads CDKVTQSSPDQTVASGSEVVLLCTYDTVYSNPDLFWYRIRPDYSFQFVFYGDNSRSEGADFTQGRFSVKHILTQKAFHLVISPVRTEDSATYYCASCSDTDKLIFGKGTRVTVEP.

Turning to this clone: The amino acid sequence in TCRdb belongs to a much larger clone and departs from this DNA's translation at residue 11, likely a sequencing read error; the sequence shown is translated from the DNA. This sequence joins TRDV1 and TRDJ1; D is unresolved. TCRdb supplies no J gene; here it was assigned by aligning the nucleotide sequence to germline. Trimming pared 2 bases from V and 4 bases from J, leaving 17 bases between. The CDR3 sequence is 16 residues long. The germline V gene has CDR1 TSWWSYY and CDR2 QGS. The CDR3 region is CALGESLLAPIDKLIF. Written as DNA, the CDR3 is TGTGCTCTTGGGGAATCTCTCCTGGCCCCCATCGATAAACTCATCTTT.

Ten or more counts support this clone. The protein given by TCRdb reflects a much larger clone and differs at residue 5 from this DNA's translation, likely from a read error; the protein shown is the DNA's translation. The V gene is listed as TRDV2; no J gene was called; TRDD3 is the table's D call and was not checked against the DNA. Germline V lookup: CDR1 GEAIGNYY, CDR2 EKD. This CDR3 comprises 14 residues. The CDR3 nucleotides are TGTGCCTGTGACCGAAGGCTGGGGATCCCAGGTTCCATCTTT. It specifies CACDRRLGIPGSIF.

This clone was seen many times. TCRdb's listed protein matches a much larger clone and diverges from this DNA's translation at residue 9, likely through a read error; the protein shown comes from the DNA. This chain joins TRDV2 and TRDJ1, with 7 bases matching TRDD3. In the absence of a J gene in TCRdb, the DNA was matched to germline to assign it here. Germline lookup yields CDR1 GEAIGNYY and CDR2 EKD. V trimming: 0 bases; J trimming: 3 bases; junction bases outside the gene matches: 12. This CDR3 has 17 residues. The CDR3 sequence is CACDTPWVRDTSDKLIF. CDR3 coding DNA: TGTGCCTGTGACACCCCATGGGTGAGGGATACCTCCGATAAACTCATCTTT.

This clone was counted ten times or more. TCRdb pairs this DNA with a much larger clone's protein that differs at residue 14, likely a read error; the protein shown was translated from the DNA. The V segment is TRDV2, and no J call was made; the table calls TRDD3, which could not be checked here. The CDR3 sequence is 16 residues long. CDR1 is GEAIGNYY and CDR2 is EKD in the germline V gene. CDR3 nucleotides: TGTGCCTGTGACACGGTCTGGGGGATACGTGACAGACCCCCGATCTTT. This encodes CACDTVWGIRDRPPIF.

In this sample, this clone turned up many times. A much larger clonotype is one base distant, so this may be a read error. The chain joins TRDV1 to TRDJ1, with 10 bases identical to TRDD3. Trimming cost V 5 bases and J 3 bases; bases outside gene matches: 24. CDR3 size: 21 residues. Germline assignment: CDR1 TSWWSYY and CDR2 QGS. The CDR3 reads CALGKRLLLWGIPMAADKLIF. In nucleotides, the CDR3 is TGTGCTCTTGGGAAAAGGTTACTACTTTGGGGGATACCCATGGCGGCCGATAAACTCATCTTT.

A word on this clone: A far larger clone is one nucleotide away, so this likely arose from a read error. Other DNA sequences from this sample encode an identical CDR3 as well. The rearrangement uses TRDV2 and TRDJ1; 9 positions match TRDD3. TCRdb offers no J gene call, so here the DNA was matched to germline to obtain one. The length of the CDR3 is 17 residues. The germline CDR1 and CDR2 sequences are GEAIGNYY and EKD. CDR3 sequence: CACDPVGLGDYTDKLIF. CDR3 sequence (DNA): TGTGCTTGTGACCCGGTCGGTCTGGGGGATTACACCGATAAACTCATCTTT.

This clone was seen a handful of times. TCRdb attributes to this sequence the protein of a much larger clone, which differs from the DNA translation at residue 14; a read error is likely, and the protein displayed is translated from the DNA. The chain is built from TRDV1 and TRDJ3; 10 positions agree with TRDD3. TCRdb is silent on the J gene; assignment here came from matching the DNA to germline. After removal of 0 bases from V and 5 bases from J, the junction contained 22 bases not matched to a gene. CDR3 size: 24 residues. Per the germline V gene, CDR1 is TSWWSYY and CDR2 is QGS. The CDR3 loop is CALGELGLRVYWGMRPGDTRQMFF. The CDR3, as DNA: TGTGCTCTTGGGGAACTGGGCCTACGAGTCTACTGGGGGATGCGCCCCGGGGACACCCGACAGATGTTTTTC.

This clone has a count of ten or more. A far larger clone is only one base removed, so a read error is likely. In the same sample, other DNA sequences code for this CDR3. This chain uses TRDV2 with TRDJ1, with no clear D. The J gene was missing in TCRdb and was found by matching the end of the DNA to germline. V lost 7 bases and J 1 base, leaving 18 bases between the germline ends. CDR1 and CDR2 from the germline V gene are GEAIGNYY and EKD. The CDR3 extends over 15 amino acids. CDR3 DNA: TGTGCCTGCGACGTCTTCTCCACCCCCACCGATAAACTCATCTTT. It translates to CACDVFSTPTDKLIF.

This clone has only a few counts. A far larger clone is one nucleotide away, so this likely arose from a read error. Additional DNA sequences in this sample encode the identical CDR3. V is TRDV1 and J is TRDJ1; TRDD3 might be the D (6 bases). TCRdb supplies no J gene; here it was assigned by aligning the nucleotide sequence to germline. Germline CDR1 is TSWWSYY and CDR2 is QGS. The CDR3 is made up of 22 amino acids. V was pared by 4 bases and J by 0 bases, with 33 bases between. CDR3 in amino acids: CALGAFVPTPSWGARYTDKLIF. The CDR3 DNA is TGTGCTCTTGGGGCCTTCGTTCCCACACCGAGTTGGGGGGCCCGGTACACCGATAAACTCATCTTT.

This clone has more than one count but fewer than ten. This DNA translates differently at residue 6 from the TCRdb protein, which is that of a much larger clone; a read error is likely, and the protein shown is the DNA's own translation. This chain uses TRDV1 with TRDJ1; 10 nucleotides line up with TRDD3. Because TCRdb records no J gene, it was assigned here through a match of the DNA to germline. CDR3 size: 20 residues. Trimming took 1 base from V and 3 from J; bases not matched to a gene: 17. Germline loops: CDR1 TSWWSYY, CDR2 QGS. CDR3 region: CALGEPTNIVGGYHPDKLIF. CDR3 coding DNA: TGTGCTCTTGGGGAACCAACCAATATCGTTGGGGGATACCACCCCGATAAACTCATCTTT.

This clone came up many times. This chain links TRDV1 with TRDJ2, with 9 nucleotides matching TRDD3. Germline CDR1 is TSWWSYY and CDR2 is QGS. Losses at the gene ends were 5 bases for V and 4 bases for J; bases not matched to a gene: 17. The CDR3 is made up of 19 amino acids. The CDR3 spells CALGSDITILGDQTAQLFF. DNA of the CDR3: TGTGCTCTTGGGTCCGACATTACGATACTGGGGGACCAGACAGCACAACTCTTCTTT.

CDR3 in amino acids: CALGTPPSYLLGAGPYTDKLIF. The CDR3 DNA reads TGTGCTCTTGGGACTCCGCCTTCCTACTTACTGGGGGCAGGACCATACACCGATAAACTCATCTTT. This chain connects TRDV1 to TRDJ1, with D perhaps matching TRDD2 (9 bases). TCRdb offers no J gene call, so here the DNA was matched to germline to obtain one. Germline values: CDR1 TSWWSYY, CDR2 QGS. With 5 bases removed from V and 0 bases from J, the gap between germline ends came to 34 bases. The CDR3 runs to 22 residues.